This T cell receptor beta chain was captured in a study of blood T cell repertoires in COVID-19. Overall study context: Acute and convalescent COVID-19 samples came from the United States, Italy and Spain. In each case, the material was cDNA or gDNA derived from T cells, B-cell-depleted T cells, or PBMCs.

Source study methods: Using reference gene primer amplification, nucleated cell counts were estimated. Using immunoSEQ multiplex PCR, the repertoire was profiled, and TCRdb retains in-frame clones only, with some absent. That table is the source of V, J and clone size, and D and trimming were worked out from the DNA. This table holds approximately 300,000 clones, 89% found once. Trimming removed 0 bases from V and 5 bases from J, with 10 bases in between. CDR3 length: 14 residues. Looked up from germline, CDR1 is MNHEY and CDR2 is SVGEGT. This sequence originates from a man between 18 and 29 years old who had recovered from COVID-19. The chain links TRBV6-2 or TRBV6-3 to TRBJ1-1; a possible D gene is TRBD1 (6 bases). The sample comprised peripheral blood. This CDR3 is CASSYSRGSTEAFF. Written as DNA, the CDR3 is TGTGCCAGCAGTTACTCGAGGGGGTCTACTGAAGCTTTCTTT.